This TCR beta chain was profiled in a study of blood T cell repertoires in COVID-19. Across the whole study: The United States, Italy and Spain were the sources of the acute and convalescent COVID-19 samples. From T cells, B-cell-depleted T cells, or PBMCs came the material, which was cDNA or gDNA.

In the study's own analysis: From reference gene primer amplification, estimates of nucleated cell counts were derived. Libraries were prepared by immunoSEQ multiplex PCR; TCRdb keeps only in-frame clonotypes and omits some of them. Clonal size and the V and J genes are those of that table, whereas D and trimming came from the DNA. The top ten hold roughly 1.1% of the sample, which has some 400,000 clones, approximately 77% seen once. CDR1 MNHNS and CDR2 SASEGT come from the germline V gene. Trimming cost V 0 bases and J 3 bases, with 5 bases left between them. There are 13 residues in the CDR3. Sequenced material: peripheral blood. The J gene is TRBJ1-2, the V gene TRBV6-1; unclear D gene. This TCR was sampled from a human donor with acute or convalescent COVID-19. The donor label of this sample is uncertain. This CDR3 is CASSEALHYGYTF. Here the CDR3 DNA reads TGTGCCAGCAGTGAAGCACTACACTATGGCTACACCTTC.